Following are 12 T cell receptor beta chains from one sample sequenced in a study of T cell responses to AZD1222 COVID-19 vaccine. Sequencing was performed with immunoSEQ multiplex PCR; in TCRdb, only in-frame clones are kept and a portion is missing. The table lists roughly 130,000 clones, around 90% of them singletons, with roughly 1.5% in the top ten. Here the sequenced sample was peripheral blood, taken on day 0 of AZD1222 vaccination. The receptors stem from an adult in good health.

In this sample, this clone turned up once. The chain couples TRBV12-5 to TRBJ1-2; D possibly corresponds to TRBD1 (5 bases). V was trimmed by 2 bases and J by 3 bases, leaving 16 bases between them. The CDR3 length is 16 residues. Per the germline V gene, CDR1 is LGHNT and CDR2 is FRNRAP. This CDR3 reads CASGLTRGRSDYGYTF. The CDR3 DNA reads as TGTGCTAGTGGTTTGACCCGGGGACGGAGCGACTATGGCTACACCTTC. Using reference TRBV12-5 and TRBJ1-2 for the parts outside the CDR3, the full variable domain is DARVTQTPRHKVTEMGQEVTMRCQPILGHNTVFWYRQTMMQGLELLAYFRNRAPLDDSGMPKDRFSAEMPDATLATLKIQPSEPRDSAVYFCASGLTRGRSDYGYTFGSGTRLTVV.

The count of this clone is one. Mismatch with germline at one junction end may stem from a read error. The CDR3 loop reads CDSSLVVNTEAFF. The CDR3 DNA follows: TGTGACAGCAGCTTAGTAGTGAACACTGAAGCTTTCTTT. The chain employs TRBV7-9 and TRBJ1-1; D unresolved. The CDR3 is made up of 13 amino acids. From germline, CDR1 is SEHNR and CDR2 FQNEAQ (reference sequence).

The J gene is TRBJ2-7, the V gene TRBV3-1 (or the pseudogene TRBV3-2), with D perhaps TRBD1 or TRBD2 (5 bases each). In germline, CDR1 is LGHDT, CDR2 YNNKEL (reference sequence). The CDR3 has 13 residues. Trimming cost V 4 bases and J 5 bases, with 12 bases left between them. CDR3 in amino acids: CASSLRGRHEQYF. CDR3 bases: TGTGCCAGCAGCCTCCGGGGACGGCACGAGCAGTACTTC.

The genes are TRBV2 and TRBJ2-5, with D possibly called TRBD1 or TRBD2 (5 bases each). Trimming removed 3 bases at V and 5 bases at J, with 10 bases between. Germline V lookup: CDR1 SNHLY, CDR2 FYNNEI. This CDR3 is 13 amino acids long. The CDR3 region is CASSEGPGETQYF. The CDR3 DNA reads TGTGCCAGCAGTGAGGGACCCGGGGAGACCCAGTACTTC.

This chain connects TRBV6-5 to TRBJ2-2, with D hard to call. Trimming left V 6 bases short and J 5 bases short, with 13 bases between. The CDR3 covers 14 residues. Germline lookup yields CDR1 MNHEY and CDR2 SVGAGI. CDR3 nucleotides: TGTGCCAGCAGACTCCTCTCGGAGACCGGGGAGCTGTTTTTT. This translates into CASRLLSETGELFF.

In DNA, the CDR3 is TGTGCCAGCAGCGTAGGGACAGGGAGTCAGTACGAGCAGTACTTC. Translation: CASSVGTGSQYEQYF. The V and J genes are TRBV9 and TRBJ2-7; TRBD1 agrees at 8 bases. CDR1 SGDLS and CDR2 YYNGEE come from the germline V gene. With 0 bases clipped from V and 4 bases from J, the junction kept 6 bases outside the gene matches. The CDR3 has 15 amino acids.

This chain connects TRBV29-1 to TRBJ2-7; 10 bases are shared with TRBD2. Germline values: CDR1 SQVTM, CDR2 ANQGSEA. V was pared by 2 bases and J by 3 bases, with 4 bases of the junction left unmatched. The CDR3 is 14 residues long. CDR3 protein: CSVETSGELYEQYF. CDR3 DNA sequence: TGCAGCGTTGAAACTAGCGGGGAGCTCTACGAGCAGTACTTC.

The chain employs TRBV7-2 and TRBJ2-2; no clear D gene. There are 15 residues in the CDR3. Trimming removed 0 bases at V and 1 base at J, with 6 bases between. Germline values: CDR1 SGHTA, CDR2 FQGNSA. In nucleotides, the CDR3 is TGTGCCAGCAGCTTAGCCCATCGGAACACCGGGGAGCTGTTTTTT. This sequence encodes CASSLAHRNTGELFF.

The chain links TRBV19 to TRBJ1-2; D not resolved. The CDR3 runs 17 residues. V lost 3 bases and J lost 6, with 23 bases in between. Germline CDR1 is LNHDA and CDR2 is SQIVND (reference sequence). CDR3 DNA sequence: TGTGCCAGTAGTATCGGAACAGTTATGGTTAAACCTAATGGCTACACCTTC. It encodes CASSIGTVMVKPNGYTF.

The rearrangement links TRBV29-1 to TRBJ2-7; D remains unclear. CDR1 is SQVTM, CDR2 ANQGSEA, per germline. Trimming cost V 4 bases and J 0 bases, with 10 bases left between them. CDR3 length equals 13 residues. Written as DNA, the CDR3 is TGCAGCGTTGGCGGCAGTCCCTCCTACGAGCAGTACTTC. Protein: CSVGGSPSYEQYF.

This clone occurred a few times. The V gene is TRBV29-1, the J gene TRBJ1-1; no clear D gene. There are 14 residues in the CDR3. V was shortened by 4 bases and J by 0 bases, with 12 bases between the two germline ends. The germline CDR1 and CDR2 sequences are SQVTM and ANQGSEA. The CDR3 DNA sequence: TGCAGCGTTGGTGGGGTTTGGATGAACACTGAAGCTTTCTTT. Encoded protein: CSVGGVWMNTEAFF.

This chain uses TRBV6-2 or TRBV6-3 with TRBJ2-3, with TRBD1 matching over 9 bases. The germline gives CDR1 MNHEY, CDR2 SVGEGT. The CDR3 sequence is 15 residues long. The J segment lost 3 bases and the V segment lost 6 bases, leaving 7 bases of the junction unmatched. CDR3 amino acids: CASSHRDRATDTQYF. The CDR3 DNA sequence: TGTGCCAGCAGCCACAGGGACAGGGCGACAGATACGCAGTATTTT.